This is a list of T cell receptor beta chains from one sample in a study of cytomegalovirus exposure and HLA in healthy donors. Produced via immunoSEQ multiplex PCR; TCRdb's table is partial and in-frame only. The sample lists over 50,000 clones; around 75% were seen once. What was sequenced was PBMCs. The source of these receptors is a man aged 45-60 years in good health and CMV-seropositive. Each CDR3 is given with its conserved first and last residue. A D gene is named only where the DNA matches it firmly. Part of the rows lack a size; the others show once, few, many or a class for expanded clones.

cdr3_length: 12; clone_size: .; v_call: TRBV5-1; d_call: .; j_call: TRBJ2-7; cdr3_nt: TGCGCCAGCAGAGCGGACGGCTACGAGCAGTACTTC; cdr3_aa: CASRADGYEQYF
cdr3_length: 13; clone_size: .; v_call: TRBV7-9; d_call: TRBD1; j_call: TRBJ2-7; cdr3_nt: TGTGCCAGCAGCCTAGGGACAGTTACCGAGCAGTACTTC; cdr3_aa: CASSLGTVTEQYF
cdr3_length: 16; clone_size: .; v_call: TRBV5-1; d_call: TRBD2; j_call: TRBJ2-1; cdr3_nt: TGCGCCAGCAGCGATCGGACTAGCGGCTCGTACAATGAGCAGTTCTTC; cdr3_aa: CASSDRTSGSYNEQFF
cdr3_length: 17; clone_size: .; v_call: TRBV7-9; d_call: .; j_call: TRBJ1-6; cdr3_nt: TGTTCCAGCGGCGGTTGGGAGCAAAGCTCCTATAATTCACCCCTCCACTTT; cdr3_aa: CSSGGWEQSSYNSPLHF
cdr3_length: 15; clone_size: .; v_call: TRBV2; d_call: TRBD1; j_call: TRBJ1-1; cdr3_nt: TGTGCCAGACAGGCGAGGACAGGGGTCTACACTGAAGCTTTCTTT; cdr3_aa: CARQARTGVYTEAFF
cdr3_length: 14; clone_size: .; v_call: TRBV2; d_call: .; j_call: TRBJ2-7; cdr3_nt: TGTGCCAGCAGTGAAGCTTGGGGGGAGTCCAAGCAGTACTTC; cdr3_aa: CASSEAWGESKQYF
cdr3_length: 14; clone_size: .; v_call: TRBV12-5; d_call: .; j_call: TRBJ1-1; cdr3_nt: TGTGCTAGTGGTTTGGCCCCCGAGGCAGGGGCAGCTTTCTTT; cdr3_aa: CASGLAPEAGAAFF
cdr3_length: 16; clone_size: once; v_call: TRBV4-3; d_call: TRBD2; j_call: TRBJ2-5; cdr3_nt: TGCGCCAGCAGCCAAGCGGCTAGCGGTCCTCTAGGGACCCAGTACTTC; cdr3_aa: CASSQAASGPLGTQYF
cdr3_length: 15; clone_size: .; v_call: TRBV9; d_call: TRBD1; j_call: TRBJ1-2; cdr3_nt: TGTGCCAGCAGAGCCGGGGACAGGGGGTTTGATGGCTACACCTTC; cdr3_aa: CASRAGDRGFDGYTF
cdr3_length: 15; clone_size: .; v_call: TRBV9; d_call: .; j_call: TRBJ2-7; cdr3_nt: TGTGCCAGCCGCTCGCAGGCGCCCAGCTCCTACGCGCAGTACTTC; cdr3_aa: CASRSQAPSSYAQYF
cdr3_length: 11; clone_size: .; v_call: TRBV30; d_call: .; j_call: TRBJ2-1; cdr3_nt: TGTGCCTGGATGGCTCAAGAGGCCCAGTTCTTC; cdr3_aa: CAWMAQEAQFF
cdr3_length: 15; clone_size: .; v_call: TRBV14; d_call: TRBD2; j_call: TRBJ2-1; cdr3_nt: TGTGCCAGCAGCCAAGGGACTAGCGGGTTCTATGAGCAGTTCTTC; cdr3_aa: CASSQGTSGFYEQFF
cdr3_length: 19; clone_size: once; v_call: TRBV27; d_call: TRBD1; j_call: TRBJ2-7; cdr3_nt: TGTGCCAGCAGTTTATCGTCTCCCGTCATCGCCGACAGGGTCTACGAGCAGTACTTC; cdr3_aa: CASSLSSPVIADRVYEQYF
cdr3_length: 14; clone_size: .; v_call: TRBV5-6; d_call: TRBD1; j_call: TRBJ2-7; cdr3_nt: TGTGCCAGCAGCCCCGGGACAGGAGGCTACGAGCAGTACTTC; cdr3_aa: CASSPGTGGYEQYF
cdr3_length: 11; clone_size: .; v_call: TRBV29-1; d_call: .; j_call: TRBJ2-1; cdr3_nt: TGCAGCGCCCTGAGGTCAAATGAGCAGTTCTTC; cdr3_aa: CSALRSNEQFF
cdr3_length: 14; clone_size: once; v_call: TRBV6-5; d_call: TRBD1; j_call: TRBJ2-7; cdr3_nt: TGTGCCAGCAGAACCGGGACAGGGTCCTACGAGCAGTACTTC; cdr3_aa: CASRTGTGSYEQYF
cdr3_length: 15; clone_size: .; v_call: TRBV30; d_call: TRBD1; j_call: TRBJ1-4; cdr3_nt: TGTGCCTGGAGCACTACCGGGACAGCAAATGAAAAACTGTTTTTT; cdr3_aa: CAWSTTGTANEKLFF
cdr3_length: 15; clone_size: .; v_call: TRBV6-1; d_call: .; j_call: TRBJ2-7; cdr3_nt: TGTGCCAGCAGTCCACGCCCGGACAGAACCTACGAGCAGTACTTC; cdr3_aa: CASSPRPDRTYEQYF
cdr3_length: 15; clone_size: .; v_call: TRBV19; d_call: TRBD2; j_call: TRBJ2-3; cdr3_nt: TGTGCCAGTTCGGACCCAGCGGGGGCCTCAGATACGCAGTATTTT; cdr3_aa: CASSDPAGASDTQYF
cdr3_length: 13; clone_size: .; v_call: TRBV30; d_call: .; j_call: TRBJ2-7; cdr3_nt: TGTGCCTGGGCCCCACGCGGGGACCACGAGCAGTACTTC; cdr3_aa: CAWAPRGDHEQYF
cdr3_length: 12; clone_size: .; v_call: TRBV30; d_call: .; j_call: TRBJ2-7; cdr3_nt: TGTGCCTGGAGTGTGCTAACCTACGAGCAGTACTTC; cdr3_aa: CAWSVLTYEQYF
cdr3_length: 14; clone_size: .; v_call: TRBV19; d_call: TRBD1; j_call: TRBJ2-5; cdr3_nt: TGTGCCAGTAGTATACCGGGACAGCAAGAGACCCAGTACTTC; cdr3_aa: CASSIPGQQETQYF
cdr3_length: 13; clone_size: .; v_call: TRBV29-1; d_call: .; j_call: TRBJ1-1; cdr3_nt: TGCAGCGCTACTCTAGGGGGTGACACTGAAGCTTTCTTT; cdr3_aa: CSATLGGDTEAFF
cdr3_length: 14; clone_size: .; v_call: TRBV11-2; d_call: TRBD1; j_call: TRBJ2-1; cdr3_nt: TGTGCCAGCAGCAGGGACAGGGTCAATAATGAGCAGTTCTTC; cdr3_aa: CASSRDRVNNEQFF
cdr3_length: 15; clone_size: .; v_call: TRBV7-3; d_call: .; j_call: TRBJ2-2; cdr3_nt: TGTGCCAGCAGCTTAAACTCCCCGGGGACCGGGGAGCTGTTTTTT; cdr3_aa: CASSLNSPGTGELFF
cdr3_length: 13; clone_size: .; v_call: TRBV28; d_call: .; j_call: TRBJ1-4; cdr3_nt: TGTGCCAGCAGACGGGACAACAATGAAAAACTGTTTTTT; cdr3_aa: CASRRDNNEKLFF
cdr3_length: 12; clone_size: once; v_call: TRBV19; d_call: .; j_call: TRBJ1-1; cdr3_nt: TGTGCCAGTAGTATAGGGCCCACTGAAGCTTTCTTT; cdr3_aa: CASSIGPTEAFF
cdr3_length: 15; clone_size: .; v_call: TRBV15; d_call: TRBD1; j_call: TRBJ2-5; cdr3_nt: TGTGCCACCAGTCCACAGGGGGCGCCTGCGGAGACCCAGTACTTC; cdr3_aa: CATSPQGAPAETQYF
cdr3_length: 16; clone_size: .; v_call: TRBV25-1; d_call: .; j_call: TRBJ2-3; cdr3_nt: TGTGCCAGCAGTGAAGGGGCTGACAGCTACACAGATACGCAGTATTTT; cdr3_aa: CASSEGADSYTDTQYF
cdr3_length: 24; clone_size: few; v_call: TRBV30; d_call: TRBD1; j_call: TRBJ1-2; cdr3_nt: TGTGCCTGGAGCAGGGGGCCTATTATCCCCGGCTATCCCAGTTATGGGTCAGCTAACTATGGCTACACCTTC; cdr3_aa: CAWSRGPIIPGYPSYGSANYGYTF
cdr3_length: 14; clone_size: few; v_call: TRBV30; d_call: TRBD1; j_call: TRBJ2-1; cdr3_nt: TGTGCCTGGAGGACAGGGGGCCGCTACAATGAGCAGTTCTTC; cdr3_aa: CAWRTGGRYNEQFF
cdr3_length: 15; clone_size: few; v_call: TRBV14; d_call: TRBD2; j_call: TRBJ2-1; cdr3_nt: TGTGCCAGCAGCCCGGGACTAGCGGTTTACAATGAGCAGTTCTTC; cdr3_aa: CASSPGLAVYNEQFF
cdr3_length: 13; clone_size: few; v_call: TRBV5-8; d_call: .; j_call: TRBJ1-2; cdr3_nt: TGTGCCAGCAGCTTCGGGGAGGCCCCTGGCTACCCCTTC; cdr3_aa: CASSFGEAPGYPF
cdr3_length: 16; clone_size: .; v_call: TRBV5-1; d_call: TRBD1; j_call: TRBJ1-5; cdr3_nt: TGCGCCAGCAGCTTGGAAGGGGGCGTTAGCAATCAGCCCCAGCATTTT; cdr3_aa: CASSLEGGVSNQPQHF
cdr3_length: 18; clone_size: once; v_call: TRBV12-5; d_call: TRBD2; j_call: TRBJ2-5; cdr3_nt: TGTGCTAGTGGTTTGGTAATTGGTTCGCGGGGGGCCCGGGAGACCCAGTACTTC; cdr3_aa: CASGLVIGSRGARETQYF
cdr3_length: 13; clone_size: .; v_call: TRBV9; d_call: TRBD2; j_call: TRBJ2-1; cdr3_nt: TGTGCCAGCAGCGCGGGGGGCTACAATGAGCAGTTCTTC; cdr3_aa: CASSAGGYNEQFF
cdr3_length: 13; clone_size: .; v_call: TRBV19; d_call: .; j_call: TRBJ2-7; cdr3_nt: TGTGCCAGTAGTATTCTAGGGGGTTACGAGCAGTACTTC; cdr3_aa: CASSILGGYEQYF
cdr3_length: 13; clone_size: few; v_call: TRBV11-3; d_call: .; j_call: TRBJ1-1; cdr3_nt: TGTGCCAGCAGCTTAGGGCCCCACACTGAAGCTTTCTTT; cdr3_aa: CASSLGPHTEAFF
cdr3_length: 15; clone_size: once; v_call: TRBV5-1; d_call: TRBD2; j_call: TRBJ2-7; cdr3_nt: TGCGCCAGCAGCTTGGCTAGCGGTGGTGACTACGAGCAGTACTTC; cdr3_aa: CASSLASGGDYEQYF
cdr3_length: 19; clone_size: .; v_call: TRBV18; d_call: TRBD1; j_call: TRBJ1-4; cdr3_nt: TGTGCCAGCTCACGCCAGCAGGGGGCTTTTCAAGGTCGGAGTGAAAAACTGTTTTTT; cdr3_aa: CASSRQQGAFQGRSEKLFF
cdr3_length: 16; clone_size: few; v_call: TRBV6-1; d_call: .; j_call: TRBJ1-4; cdr3_nt: TGTGCCAGCAGTGACACCCAATTCTGGAGCGATGAAAAACTGTTTTTT; cdr3_aa: CASSDTQFWSDEKLFF